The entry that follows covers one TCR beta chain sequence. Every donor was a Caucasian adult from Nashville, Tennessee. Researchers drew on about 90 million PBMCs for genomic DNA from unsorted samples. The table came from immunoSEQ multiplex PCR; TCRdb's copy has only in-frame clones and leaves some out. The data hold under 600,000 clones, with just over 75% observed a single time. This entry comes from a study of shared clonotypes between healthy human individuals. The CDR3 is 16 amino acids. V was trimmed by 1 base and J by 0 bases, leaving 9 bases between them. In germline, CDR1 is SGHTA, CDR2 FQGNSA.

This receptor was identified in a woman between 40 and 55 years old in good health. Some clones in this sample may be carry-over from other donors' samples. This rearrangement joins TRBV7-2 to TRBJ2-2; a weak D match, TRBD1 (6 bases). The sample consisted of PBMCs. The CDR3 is CASSLVGTTNTGELFF. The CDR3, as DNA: TGTGCCAGCAGCTTAGTTGGGACAACGAACACCGGGGAGCTGTTTTTT.